The text below deals with one T cell receptor (beta chain). Assay: immunoSEQ multiplex PCR; the TCRdb copy retains only in-frame clones and omits some. Of 40,000 or so clones listed, roughly 90% were seen once; the top ten hold approximately 0.6%. The data were taken from a study of T cell changes during pregnancy in multiple sclerosis. The CDR3 has 15 residues. The germline V gene encodes CDR1 SGHVS and CDR2 FNYEAQ. The V end lost 5 bases, the J end lost 0 bases, and 10 bases lay between the germline ends. This chain joins TRBV7-6 and TRBJ1-4; D not certain. This TCR came from a female donor with multiple sclerosis, enrolled in a pregnancy study. This specimen consisted of CD4+ T cells from peripheral blood mononuclear cells, obtained before pregnancy. CDR3 sequence (DNA): TGTGCCAGCAGCCCATGGGGAGCAACTAATGAAAAACTGTTTTTT. It is translated as CASSPWGATNEKLFF.